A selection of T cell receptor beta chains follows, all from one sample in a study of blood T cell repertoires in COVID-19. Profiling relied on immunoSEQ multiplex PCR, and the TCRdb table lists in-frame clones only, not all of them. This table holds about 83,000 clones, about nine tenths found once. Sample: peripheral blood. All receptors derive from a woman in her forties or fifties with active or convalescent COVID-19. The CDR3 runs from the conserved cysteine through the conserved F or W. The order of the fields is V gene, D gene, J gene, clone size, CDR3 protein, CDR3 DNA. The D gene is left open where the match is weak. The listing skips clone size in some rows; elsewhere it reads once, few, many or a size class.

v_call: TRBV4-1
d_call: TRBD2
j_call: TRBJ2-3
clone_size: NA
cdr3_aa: CASSQERGLADSTDTQYF
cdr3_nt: TGCGCCAGCAGCCAAGAACGGGGACTAGCGGATTCCACAGATACGCAGTATTTT

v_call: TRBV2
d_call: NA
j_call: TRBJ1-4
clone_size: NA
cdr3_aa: CASRREEKLFF
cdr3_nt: TGTGCCAGCAGAAGGGAGGAAAAACTGTTTTTT

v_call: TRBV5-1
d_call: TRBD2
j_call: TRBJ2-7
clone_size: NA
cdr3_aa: CASRTLRGDEQYF
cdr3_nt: TGCGCCAGCAGGACCCTGCGGGGGGACGAGCAGTACTTC

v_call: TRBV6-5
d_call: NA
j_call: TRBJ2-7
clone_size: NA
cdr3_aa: CASTAGEGPYEQYF
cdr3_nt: TGTGCCAGCACGGCAGGGGAAGGGCCCTACGAGCAGTACTTC

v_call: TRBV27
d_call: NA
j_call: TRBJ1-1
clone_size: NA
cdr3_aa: CASSLSQGMNTEAFF
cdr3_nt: TGTGCCAGCAGTTTATCGCAGGGCATGAACACTGAAGCTTTCTTT

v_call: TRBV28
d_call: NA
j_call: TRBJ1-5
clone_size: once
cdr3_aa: CASSLTGYWDQPQHF
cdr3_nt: TGTGCCAGCAGTCTTACAGGGTATTGGGATCAGCCCCAGCATTTT

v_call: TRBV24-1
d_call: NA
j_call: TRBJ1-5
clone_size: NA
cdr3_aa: CATSDPRRGDNQPQHF
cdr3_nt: TGTGCCACCAGTGATCCCCGCAGGGGAGATAATCAGCCCCAGCATTTT

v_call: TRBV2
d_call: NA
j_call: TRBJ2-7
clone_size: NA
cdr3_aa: CASSEGRAYEQYF
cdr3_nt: TGTGCCAGCAGTGAGGGCAGGGCCTACGAGCAGTACTTC

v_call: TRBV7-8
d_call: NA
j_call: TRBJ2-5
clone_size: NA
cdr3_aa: CASSPGLAETQYF
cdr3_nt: TGTGCCAGCAGCCCGGGACTCGCGGAGACCCAGTACTTC

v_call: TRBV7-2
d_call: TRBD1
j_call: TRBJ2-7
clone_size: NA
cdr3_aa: CASTDYPMTGRYEQYF
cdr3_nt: TGTGCCAGCACCGACTACCCCATGACAGGGCGATACGAGCAGTACTTC

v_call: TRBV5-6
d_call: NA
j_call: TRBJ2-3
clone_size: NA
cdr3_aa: CASSLAQLSTDTQYF
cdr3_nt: TGTGCCAGCAGCTTGGCCCAACTCTCCACAGATACGCAGTATTTT

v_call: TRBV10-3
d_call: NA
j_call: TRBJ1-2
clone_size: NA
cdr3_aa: CAISDPGLPHGYTF
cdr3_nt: TGTGCCATCAGTGACCCTGGACTCCCCCATGGCTACACCTTC

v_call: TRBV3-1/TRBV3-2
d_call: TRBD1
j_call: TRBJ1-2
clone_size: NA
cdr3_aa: CASSLGTGNYGYTF
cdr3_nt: TGTGCCAGCAGCCTCGGGACAGGGAACTATGGCTACACCTTC

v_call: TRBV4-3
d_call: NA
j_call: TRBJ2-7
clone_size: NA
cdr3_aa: CASSRGGSYEQYF
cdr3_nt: TGCGCCAGCTCACGCGGTGGCTCCTACGAGCAGTACTTC

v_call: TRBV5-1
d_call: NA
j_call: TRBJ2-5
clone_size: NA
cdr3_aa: CASSLRPTDSQETQYF
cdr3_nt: TGCGCCAGCAGCTTGCGCCCTACTGACAGCCAAGAGACCCAGTACTTC

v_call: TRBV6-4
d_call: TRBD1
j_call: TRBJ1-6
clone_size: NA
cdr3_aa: CASSNDRGGSPLHF
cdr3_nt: TGTGCCAGCAGCAATGACAGGGGAGGGTCACCCCTCCACTTT

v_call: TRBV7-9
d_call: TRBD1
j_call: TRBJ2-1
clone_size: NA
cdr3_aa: CASSLQGQGWFDEQFF
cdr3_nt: TGTGCCAGCAGCCTTCAGGGACAGGGTTGGTTTGATGAGCAGTTCTTC

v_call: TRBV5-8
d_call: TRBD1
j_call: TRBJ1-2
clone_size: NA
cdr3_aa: CASSFGQGGGYTF
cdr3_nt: TGTGCCAGCAGCTTTGGACAGGGAGGGGGCTACACCTTC

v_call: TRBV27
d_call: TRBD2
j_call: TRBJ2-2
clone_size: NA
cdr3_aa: CASTPGLAGNTGELFF
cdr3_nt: TGTGCCAGCACCCCTGGGCTAGCGGGGAACACCGGGGAGCTGTTTTTT

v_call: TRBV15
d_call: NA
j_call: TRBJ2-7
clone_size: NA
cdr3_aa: CATSRDLEAKEQYF
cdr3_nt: TGTGCCACCAGCAGAGATTTAGAGGCGAAGGAGCAGTACTTC

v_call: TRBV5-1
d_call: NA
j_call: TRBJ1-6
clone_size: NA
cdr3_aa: CASSLGQGVNSPLHF
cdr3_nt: TGCGCCAGCAGCTTGGGGCAGGGCGTGAATTCACCCCTCCACTTT

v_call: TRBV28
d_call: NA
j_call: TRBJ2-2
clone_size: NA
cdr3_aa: CASSFWGDTGELFF
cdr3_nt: TGTGCCAGCAGTTTTTGGGGGGACACCGGGGAGCTGTTTTTT

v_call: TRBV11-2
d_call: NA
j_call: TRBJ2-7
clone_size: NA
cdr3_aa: CASSFRTGYEQYF
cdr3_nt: TGTGCCAGCAGCTTCCGTACGGGCTACGAGCAGTACTTC

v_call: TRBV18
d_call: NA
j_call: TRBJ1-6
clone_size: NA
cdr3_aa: CASSLQDGSPLHF
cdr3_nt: TGTGCCAGCTCACTCCAGGATGGTTCACCCCTCCACTTT

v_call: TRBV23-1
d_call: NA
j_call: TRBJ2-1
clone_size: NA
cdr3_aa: CASSQEGQYNEQFF
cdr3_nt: TGCGCCAGCAGTCAAGAAGGACAGTACAATGAGCAGTTCTTC

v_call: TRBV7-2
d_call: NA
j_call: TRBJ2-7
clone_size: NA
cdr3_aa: CASSRLRGTYEQYF
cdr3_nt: TGTGCCAGCTCCCGCTTGCGGGGTACCTACGAGCAGTACTTC

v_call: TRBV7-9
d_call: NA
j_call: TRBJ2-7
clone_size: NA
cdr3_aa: CASSLLRTDSREQYF
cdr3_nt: TGTGCCAGCAGCTTACTCCGGACAGATAGTCGCGAGCAGTACTTC

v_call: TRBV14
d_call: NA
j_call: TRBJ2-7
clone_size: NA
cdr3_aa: CASSHGASGQYF
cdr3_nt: TGTGCCAGCAGCCATGGGGCTTCGGGGCAGTACTTC

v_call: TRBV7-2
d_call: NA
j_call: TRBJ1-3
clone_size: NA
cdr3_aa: CASSLNRISGNTIYF
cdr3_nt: TGTGCCAGCAGCTTAAACAGGATCTCTGGAAACACCATATATTTT

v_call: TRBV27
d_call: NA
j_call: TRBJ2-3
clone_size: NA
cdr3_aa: CASSFPARSDTQYF
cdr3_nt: TGTGCCAGCAGTTTTCCAGCTAGATCAGATACGCAGTATTTT

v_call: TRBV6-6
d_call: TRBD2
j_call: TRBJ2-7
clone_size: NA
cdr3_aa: CASSLERGGTYEQYF
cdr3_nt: TGTGCCAGCAGCCTCGAGCGGGGCGGGACCTACGAGCAGTACTTC

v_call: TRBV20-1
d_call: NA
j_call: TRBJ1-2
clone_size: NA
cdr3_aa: CSAPTNYGYTF
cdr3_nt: TGCAGTGCCCCGACAAACTATGGCTACACCTTC

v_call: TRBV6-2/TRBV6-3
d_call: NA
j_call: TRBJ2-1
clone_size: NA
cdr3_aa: CASSPRGHSAAQSSYNEQFF
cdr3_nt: TGTGCCAGCAGCCCACGGGGACACAGCGCGGCCCAAAGCTCCTACAATGAGCAGTTCTTC

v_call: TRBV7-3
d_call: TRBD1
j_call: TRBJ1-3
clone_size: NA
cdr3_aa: CASKQGAGNTIYF
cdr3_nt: TGTGCCAGCAAACAGGGGGCTGGAAACACCATATATTTT

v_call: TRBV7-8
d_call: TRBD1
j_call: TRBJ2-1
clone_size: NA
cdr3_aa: CASSLRGGLEYNEQFF
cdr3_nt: TGTGCCAGCAGCTTACGAGGGGGCCTTGAGTACAATGAGCAGTTCTTC

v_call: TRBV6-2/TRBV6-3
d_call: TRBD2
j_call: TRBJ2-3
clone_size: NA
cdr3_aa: CASSSPGLAGVEDTQYF
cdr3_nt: TGTGCCAGCAGTTCACCGGGACTAGCGGGGGTGGAAGATACGCAGTATTTT

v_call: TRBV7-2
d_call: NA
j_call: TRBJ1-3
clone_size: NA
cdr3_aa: CASRGHAGNTIYF
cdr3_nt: TGTGCCAGCAGAGGACACGCTGGAAACACCATATATTTT

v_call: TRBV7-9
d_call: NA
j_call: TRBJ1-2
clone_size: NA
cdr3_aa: CASTTTGPSFHGYTF
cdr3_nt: TGTGCCAGCACCACCACAGGGCCTTCCTTTCACGGCTACACCTTC

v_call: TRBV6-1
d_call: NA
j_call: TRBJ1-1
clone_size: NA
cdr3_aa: CASSEAGPGRTEAFF
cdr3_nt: TGTGCCAGCAGTGAAGCGGGGCCAGGGAGGACTGAAGCTTTCTTT

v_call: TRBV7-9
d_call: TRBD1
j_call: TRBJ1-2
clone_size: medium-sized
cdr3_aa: CASSSDRTGVSSGFFF
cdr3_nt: TGTGCCAGCAGCTCCGACCGGACAGGGGTTAGTTCAGGATTTTTCTTC

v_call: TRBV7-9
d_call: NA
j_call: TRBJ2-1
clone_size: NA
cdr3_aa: CASSLAGGGGRNEQFF
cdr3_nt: TGTGCCAGCAGCTTAGCCGGCGGAGGTGGGCGAAATGAGCAGTTCTTC

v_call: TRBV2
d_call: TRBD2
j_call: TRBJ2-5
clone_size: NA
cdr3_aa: CASSEASGGIKETQYF
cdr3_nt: TGTGCCAGCAGTGAGGCTAGCGGGGGGATTAAAGAGACCCAGTACTTC

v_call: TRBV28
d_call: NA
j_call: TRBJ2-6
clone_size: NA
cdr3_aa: CASSRPGTGANVLTF
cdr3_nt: TGTGCCAGCAGCCGCCCGGGGACTGGGGCCAACGTCCTGACTTTC

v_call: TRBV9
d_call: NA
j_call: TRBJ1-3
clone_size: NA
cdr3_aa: CASSGAGALSGNTIYF
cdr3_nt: TGTGCCAGCAGCGGAGCAGGGGCCCTCTCTGGAAACACCATATATTTT

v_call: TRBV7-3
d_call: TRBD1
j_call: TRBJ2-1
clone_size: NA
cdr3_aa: CASSFLEKQGFRNEQFF
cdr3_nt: TGTGCCAGCAGCTTCTTGGAGAAACAGGGGTTTCGCAATGAGCAGTTCTTC

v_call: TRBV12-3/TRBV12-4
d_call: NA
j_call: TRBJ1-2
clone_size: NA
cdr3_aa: CASGKEVNYGYTF
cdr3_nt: TGTGCCAGCGGTAAAGAGGTTAACTATGGCTACACCTTC

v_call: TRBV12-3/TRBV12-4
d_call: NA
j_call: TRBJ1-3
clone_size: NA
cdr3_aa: CASSREGSTIYF
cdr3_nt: TGTGCCAGCAGTCGAGAGGGTAGCACCATATATTTT

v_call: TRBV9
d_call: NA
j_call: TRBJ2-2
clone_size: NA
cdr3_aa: CASSVDGGPNTNTGELFF
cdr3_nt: TGTGCCAGCAGCGTAGACGGGGGACCGAACACGAACACCGGGGAGCTGTTTTTT

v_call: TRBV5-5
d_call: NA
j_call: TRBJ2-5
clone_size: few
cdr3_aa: CASSSLAGGETQYF
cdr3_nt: TGTGCCAGCAGCTCCCTGGCGGGCGGTGAGACCCAGTACTTC

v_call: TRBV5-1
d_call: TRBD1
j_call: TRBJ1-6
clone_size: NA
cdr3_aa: CASSFHRGRGNSPLHF
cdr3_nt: TGCGCCAGCAGCTTTCACAGGGGCAGAGGCAATTCACCCCTCCACTTT

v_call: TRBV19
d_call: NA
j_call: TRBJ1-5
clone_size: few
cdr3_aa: CASSTGVRQPQHF
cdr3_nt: TGTGCCAGTAGTACAGGGGTTCGTCAGCCCCAGCATTTT